The TCR beta chain described here comes from a study of shared clonotypes between healthy human individuals. Profiled with immunoSEQ multiplex PCR; TCRdb holds only in-frame clones, not every one. This sample has about 2.5 million clones, with approximately 90% found just once. The origin of this receptor is a young man in good health. Some clones in this sample may be carry-over from other donors' samples. Sequencing was performed on naive CD4+ T cells from PBMCs. Subset meaning: CD45RA+ positively selected.

The CDR3 DNA reads TGTGCCAGCACCACTAGCGGGAGCGTCTACGAGCAGTACTTC. Protein: CASTTSGSVYEQYF. The J gene is TRBJ2-7, the V gene TRBV7-2, with 11 nucleotides matching TRBD2. The germline CDR1 and CDR2 sequences are SGHTA and FQGNSA. CDR3 size: 14 residues. J lost 3 bases, V lost 7 bases, and 5 bases had no gene match.